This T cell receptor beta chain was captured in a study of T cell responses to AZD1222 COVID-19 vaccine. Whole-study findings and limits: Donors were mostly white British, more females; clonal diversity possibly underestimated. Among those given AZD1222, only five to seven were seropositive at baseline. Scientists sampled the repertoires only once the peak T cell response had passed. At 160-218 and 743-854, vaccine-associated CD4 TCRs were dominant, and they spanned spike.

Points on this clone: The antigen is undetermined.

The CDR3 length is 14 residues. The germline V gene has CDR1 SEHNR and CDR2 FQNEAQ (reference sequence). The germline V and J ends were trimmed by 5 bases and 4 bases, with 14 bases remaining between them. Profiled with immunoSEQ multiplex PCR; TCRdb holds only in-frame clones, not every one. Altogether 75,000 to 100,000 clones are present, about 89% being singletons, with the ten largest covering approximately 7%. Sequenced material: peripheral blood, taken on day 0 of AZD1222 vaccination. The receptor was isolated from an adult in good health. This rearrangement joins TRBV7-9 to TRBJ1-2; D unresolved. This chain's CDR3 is CASSPMEVFYGYTF. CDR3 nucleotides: TGTGCCAGCAGCCCTATGGAGGTTTTCTATGGCTACACCTTC. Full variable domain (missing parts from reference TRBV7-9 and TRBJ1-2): DTGVSQNPRHKITKRGQNVTFRCDPISEHNRLYWYRQTLGQGPEFLTYFQNEAQLEKSRLLSDRFSAERPKGSFSTLEIQRTEQGDSAMYLCASSPMEVFYGYTFGSGTRLTVV.